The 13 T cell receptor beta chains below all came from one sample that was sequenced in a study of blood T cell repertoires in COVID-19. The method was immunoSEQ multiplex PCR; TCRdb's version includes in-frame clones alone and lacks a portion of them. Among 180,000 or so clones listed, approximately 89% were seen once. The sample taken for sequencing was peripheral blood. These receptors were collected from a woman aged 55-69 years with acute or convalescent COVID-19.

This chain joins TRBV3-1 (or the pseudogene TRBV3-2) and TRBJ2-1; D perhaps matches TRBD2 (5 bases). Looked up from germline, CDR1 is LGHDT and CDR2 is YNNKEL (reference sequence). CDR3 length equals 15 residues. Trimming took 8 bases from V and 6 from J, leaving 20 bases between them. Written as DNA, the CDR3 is TGTGCCAGCCGCCGCGCAGGAGCTGAGGGCAATGAGCAGTTCTTC. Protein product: CASRRAGAEGNEQFF.

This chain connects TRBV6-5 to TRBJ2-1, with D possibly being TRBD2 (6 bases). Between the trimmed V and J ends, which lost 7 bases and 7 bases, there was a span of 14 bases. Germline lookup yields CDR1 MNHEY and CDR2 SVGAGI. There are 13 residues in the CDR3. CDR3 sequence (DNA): TGTGCCAGCACGCCTCCGGGAGTAAATGAGCAGTTCTTC. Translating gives CASTPPGVNEQFF.

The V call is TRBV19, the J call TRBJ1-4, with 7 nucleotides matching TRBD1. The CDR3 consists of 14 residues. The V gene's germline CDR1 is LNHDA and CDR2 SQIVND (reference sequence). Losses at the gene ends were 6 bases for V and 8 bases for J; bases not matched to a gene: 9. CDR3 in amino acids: CASSYRGSDEKLFF. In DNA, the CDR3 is TGTGCCAGTAGCTACAGGGGTTCGGACGAAAAACTGTTTTTT.

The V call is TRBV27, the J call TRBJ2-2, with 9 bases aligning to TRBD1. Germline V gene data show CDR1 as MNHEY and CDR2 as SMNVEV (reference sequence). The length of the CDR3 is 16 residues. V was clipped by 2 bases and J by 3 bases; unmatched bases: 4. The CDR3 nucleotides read TGTGCCAGCAGTTTAAGGGGGACAGGGCACACCGGGGAGCTGTTTTTT. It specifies CASSLRGTGHTGELFF.

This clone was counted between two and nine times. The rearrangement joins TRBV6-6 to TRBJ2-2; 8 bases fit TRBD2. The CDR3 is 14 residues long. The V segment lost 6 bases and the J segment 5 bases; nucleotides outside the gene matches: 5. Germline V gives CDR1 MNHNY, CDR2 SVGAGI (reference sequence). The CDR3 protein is CASSPAGATGELFF. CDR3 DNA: TGTGCCAGCAGCCCAGCGGGAGCGACCGGGGAGCTGTTTTTT.

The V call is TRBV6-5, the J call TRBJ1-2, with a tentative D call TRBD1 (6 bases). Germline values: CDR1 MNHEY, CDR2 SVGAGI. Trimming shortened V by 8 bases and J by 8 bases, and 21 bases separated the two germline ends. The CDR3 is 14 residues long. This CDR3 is CASSQGIRLLGYTF. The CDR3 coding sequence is TGTGCCAGCTCACAGGGTATACGGCTGCTCGGCTACACCTTC.

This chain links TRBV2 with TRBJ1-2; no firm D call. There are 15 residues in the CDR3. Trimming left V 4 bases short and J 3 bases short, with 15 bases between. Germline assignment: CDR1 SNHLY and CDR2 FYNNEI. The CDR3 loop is CASSGRTTHYYGYTF. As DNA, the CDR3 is TGTGCCAGCAGTGGACGGACTACTCATTACTATGGCTACACCTTC.

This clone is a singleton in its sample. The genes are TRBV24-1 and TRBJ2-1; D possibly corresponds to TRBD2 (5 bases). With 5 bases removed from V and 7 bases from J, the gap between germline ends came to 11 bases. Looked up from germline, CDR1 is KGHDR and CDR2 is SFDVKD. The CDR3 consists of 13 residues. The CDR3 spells CATSAPPGNEQFF. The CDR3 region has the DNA TGTGCCACCAGTGCCCCGCCGGGGAATGAGCAGTTCTTC.

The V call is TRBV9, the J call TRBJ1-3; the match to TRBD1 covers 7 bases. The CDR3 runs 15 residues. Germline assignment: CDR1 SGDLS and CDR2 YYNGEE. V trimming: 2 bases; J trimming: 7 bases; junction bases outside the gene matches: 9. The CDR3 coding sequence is TGTGCCAGCAGCGTCGGGACAGTAGAGGGTAACACCATATATTTT. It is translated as CASSVGTVEGNTIYF.

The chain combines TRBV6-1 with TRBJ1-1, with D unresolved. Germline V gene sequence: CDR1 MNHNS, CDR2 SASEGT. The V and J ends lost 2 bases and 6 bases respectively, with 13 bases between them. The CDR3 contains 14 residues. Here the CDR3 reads CASSESARVSEAFF. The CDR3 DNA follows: TGTGCCAGCAGTGAATCGGCGAGGGTGTCTGAAGCTTTCTTT.

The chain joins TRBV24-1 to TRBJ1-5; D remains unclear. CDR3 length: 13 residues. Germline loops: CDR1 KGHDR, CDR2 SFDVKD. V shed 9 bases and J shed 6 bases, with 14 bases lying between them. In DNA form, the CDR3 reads TGTGCCACCCAAGGCGACCGAGGTCAGCCCCAGCATTTT. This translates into CATQGDRGQPQHF.

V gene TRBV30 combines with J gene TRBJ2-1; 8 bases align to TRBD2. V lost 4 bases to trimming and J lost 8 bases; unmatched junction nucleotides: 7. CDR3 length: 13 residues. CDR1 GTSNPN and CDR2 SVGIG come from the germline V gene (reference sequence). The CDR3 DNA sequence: TGTGCCTGGACGGGACTAGAAAAATATGAGCAGTTCTTC. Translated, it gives CAWTGLEKYEQFF.

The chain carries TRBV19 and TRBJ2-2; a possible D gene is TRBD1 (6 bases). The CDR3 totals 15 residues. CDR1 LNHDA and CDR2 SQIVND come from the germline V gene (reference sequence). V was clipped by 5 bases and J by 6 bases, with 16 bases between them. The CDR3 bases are TGTGCCAGTAGTCAAGTTGGGGGCGCCTCCGGGGAGCTGTTTTTT. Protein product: CASSQVGGASGELFF.